This TCR beta chain was documented in a study of shared clonotypes between healthy human individuals. Method: immunoSEQ multiplex PCR; TCRdb's copy keeps in-frame clones and lacks some. The table records under 1 million clones, 96% of them present only once. The naive CD8 subset, CD45RO-negative cells positively selected for CCR7, excluded terminally differentiated effector memory CD45RA+ cells. CDR3 size: 14 residues. Trimming at V came to 8 bases and at J to 7 bases, leaving 11 bases not matched to a gene. Germline CDR1 and CDR2: SGHAT and FQNNGV. The chain employs TRBV11-2 and TRBJ2-4; 7 bases map to TRBD2. The TCR was taken from a man between 25 and 39 years old in good health. The sequenced sample was naive CD8+ T cells sorted from blood. Written as DNA, the CDR3 is TGTGCCAGCGCCATAGCCGGGACTACCAACATTCAGTACTTC. Its translation: CASAIAGTTNIQYF.